This T cell receptor beta chain was retrieved from a study of tissue T cells after allogeneic stem cell transplantation. The CDR3 contains 13 residues. Germline CDR1 reads FNHDT; CDR2 reads SITEND (reference sequence). Trimming took off 4 bases at V and 2 bases at J, with 10 bases between the two ends. Only in-frame clones appear in the TCRdb table, and some are missing; sequencing was by immunoSEQ multiplex PCR. This sample yields roughly 50,000 clones, of which less than 75% are seen a single time; about 0.71% belongs to the top ten. With respect to this clone: The gene names here belong to mouse. The read falls 1 residue short of the CDR3 end, and the missing part is taken from the germline J gene.

What was sequenced was sorted cells pooled from one or two spleens. This clonotype was sampled from a pool of C57BL/6 mice in good health. The V and J genes are TRBV19 and TRBJ2-7, with D possibly matching TRBD1 (6 bases). CDR3 amino acids: CASSSDSPYEQYF. The covered CDR3 bases are TGTGCCAGCAGTTCGGACAGCCCCTATGAACAGTAC.